This TCR beta chain was identified during a study of spatial heterogeneity in lung cancer. Overall study: Each distinct TCR and UMI combination averaged more than ten appearances in raw reads.

Overall study results and limits: Compared with follow-up, resection was when ubiquitous expanded tumor TCRs appeared in blood more.

Time point described: sample taken at primary tumor resection. Sequencing covered unsorted whole RNA taken from tumor, nontumor lung or frozen PBMC. Patients with untreated early-stage non-small cell lung cancer, numbering 72, were the donors. A distinct unique molecular identifier was carried by each TCR cDNA molecule. TCRdb passed the 5' RACE reads through MiXCR, listing each CDR3 protein once. The data show approximately 81,000 distinct CDR3 sequences, with 10% to 15% seen just once and 3.5% to 5.5% held by the top ten. With 2 bases clipped from V and 7 bases from J, the junction kept 8 bases outside the gene matches. The germline gives CDR1 SGHAT, CDR2 FQNNGV. The CDR3 is 14 amino acids. This clonotype was recorded a few times. The target antigen is unknown.

Source: PBMCs, taken at surgery. The V gene is TRBV11-2, the J gene TRBJ2-7; 7 positions agree with TRBD2. This receptor was taken from a male donor with early-stage non-small cell lung cancer. The CDR3 reads CASSLTAQGGEQYF. The CDR3 DNA follows: TGTGCCAGCAGCTTAACGGCGCAGGGAGGGGAGCAGTACTTC. The full variable domain, completed using reference TRBV11-2 and TRBJ2-7, is EAGVAQSPRYKIIEKRQSVAFWCNPISGHATLYWYQQILGQGPKLLIQFQNNGVVDDSQLPKDRFSAERLKGVDSTLKIQPAKLEDSAVYLCASSLTAQGGEQYFGPGTRLTVT.